Sequencing of this T cell receptor beta chain was carried out in a study of regulatory T cells in long-lasting Graves disease. The table lists this clonotype with many counts. Its antigen is undetermined. Construction of the TCR beta libraries employed iRepertoire HTBI primers in conjunction with Arm-PCR of CDR3 regions. One entry per CDR3 protein, called by TCRdb with MiXCR from the multiplex PCR reads. The data show about 430,000 distinct CDR3 sequences, approximately 15% seen once. Germline CDR1 is MNHEY and CDR2 is SVGAGI. Trimming removed 2 bases from V and 0 bases from J, with 8 bases in between. There are 15 residues in the CDR3. Overall study results and limits: Since the sample size was small, accuracy may have been reduced.

The time point: newly diagnosed GD, antithyroid drugs for less than 3 months. The TCR library was made from RNA that had been extracted from PBMCs in TRIzol. These same data were also listed under a study on T cells in Graves' hyperthyroidism and ophthalmopathy. According to that study: TCR CDR3 underwent first-round RT-PCR with the HTBI primer set.

This TCR was sampled from a woman between 35 and 50 years old with Graves disease. The source material was peripheral blood mononuclear cells (PBMCs), sampled at new diagnosis, from a patient treated with antithyroid drugs. V is TRBV6-5 and J is TRBJ2-1, with unresolved D. The CDR3: CASSYERGSYNEQFF. The CDR3 region has the DNA TGTGCCAGCAGTTACGAGAGAGGCTCCTACAATGAGCAGTTCTTC.